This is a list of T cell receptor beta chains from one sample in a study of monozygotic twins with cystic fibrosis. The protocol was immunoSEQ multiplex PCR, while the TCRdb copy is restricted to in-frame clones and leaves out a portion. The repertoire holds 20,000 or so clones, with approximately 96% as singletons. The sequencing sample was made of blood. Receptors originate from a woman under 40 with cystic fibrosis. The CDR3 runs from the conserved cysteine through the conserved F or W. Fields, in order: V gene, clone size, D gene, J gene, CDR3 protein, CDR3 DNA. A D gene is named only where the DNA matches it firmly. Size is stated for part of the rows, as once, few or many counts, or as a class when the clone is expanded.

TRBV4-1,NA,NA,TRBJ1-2,CASSQVSTGDYGYTF,TGCGCCAGCAGCCAAGTTTCTACGGGAGATTATGGCTACACCTTC
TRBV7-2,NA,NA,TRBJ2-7,CASSRRSVGGGTSYEQYF,TGTGCCAGCAGCCGCCGGTCAGTAGGTGGGGGGACCTCCTACGAGCAGTACTTC
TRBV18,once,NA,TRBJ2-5,CASSLQETQYF,TGTGCCAGCTCGCTTCAAGAGACCCAGTACTTC
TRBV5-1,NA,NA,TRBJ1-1,CASSLAQNTEAFF,TGCGCCAGCAGCTTGGCCCAGAACACTGAAGCTTTCTTT
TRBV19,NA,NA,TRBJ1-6,CASALQGSYNSPLHF,TGTGCCAGTGCCTTACAGGGCTCCTATAATTCACCCCTCCACTTT
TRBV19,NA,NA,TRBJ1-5,CASRGQTSNQPQHF,TGTGCCAGTAGGGGCCAGACAAGCAATCAGCCCCAGCATTTT
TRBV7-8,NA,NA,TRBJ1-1,CASRLGTGNTEAFF,TGTGCCAGTAGGCTCGGGACGGGGAACACTGAAGCTTTCTTT
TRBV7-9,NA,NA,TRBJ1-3,CASPGDAGNTIYF,TGTGCCAGTCCAGGGGACGCTGGAAACACCATATATTTT
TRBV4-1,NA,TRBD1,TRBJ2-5,CASTRSGQGQETQYF,TGCGCCAGCACCAGATCGGGACAGGGCCAAGAGACCCAGTACTTC
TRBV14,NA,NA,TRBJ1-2,CASSQDGFAPALYGYTF,TGTGCCAGCAGCCAAGATGGGTTCGCACCAGCCCTCTATGGCTACACCTTC
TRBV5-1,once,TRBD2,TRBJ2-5,CASSPRGGLEYQETQYF,TGCGCCAGCAGCCCAAGGGGCGGACTAGAGTACCAAGAGACCCAGTACTTC
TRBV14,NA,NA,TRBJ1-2,CASSGQGKYGYTF,TGTGCCAGCAGCGGGCAGGGGAAGTATGGCTACACCTTC
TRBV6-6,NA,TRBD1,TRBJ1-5,CASSDGRGSPQHF,TGTGCCAGCAGTGACGGCAGGGGGTCGCCCCAGCATTTT
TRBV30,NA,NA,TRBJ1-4,CAWRRPLVLTNEKLFF,TGTGCCTGGAGGAGGCCCCTCGTTCTTACTAATGAAAAACTGTTTTTT
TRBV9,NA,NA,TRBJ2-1,CASSVEYSSYNEQFF,TGTGCCAGCAGCGTAGAGTACAGCTCCTACAATGAGCAGTTCTTC
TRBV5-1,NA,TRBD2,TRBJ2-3,CASSPRTSGGIDTQYF,TGCGCCAGCAGCCCCCGAACTAGCGGGGGTATAGATACGCAGTATTTT
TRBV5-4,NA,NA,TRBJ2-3,CASSLVGEDTQYF,TGTGCCAGCAGCTTAGTTGGCGAAGATACGCAGTATTTT
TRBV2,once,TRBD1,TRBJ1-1,CATKIHRGLGTEAFF,TGTGCCACCAAGATTCACAGGGGCTTAGGCACTGAAGCTTTCTTT
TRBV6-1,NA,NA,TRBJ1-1,CASSATTVNTEAFF,TGTGCCAGCAGTGCCACGACAGTGAACACTGAAGCTTTCTTT
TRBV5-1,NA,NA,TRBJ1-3,CASSVGAQGNTIYF,TGCGCCAGCTCGGTGGGGGCCCAGGGAAACACCATATATTTT
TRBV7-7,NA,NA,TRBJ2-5,CASSPTPLQGGETQYF,TGTGCCAGCAGCCCTACCCCTCTACAGGGCGGTGAGACCCAGTACTTC
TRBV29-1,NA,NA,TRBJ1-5,CSVWGPDQPQHF,TGCAGCGTGTGGGGACCCGATCAGCCCCAGCATTTT
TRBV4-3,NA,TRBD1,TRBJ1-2,CASSRDRGDANYGYTF,TGCGCCAGCAGCCGGGACAGGGGGGACGCTAACTATGGCTACACCTTC
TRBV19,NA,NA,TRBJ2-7,CAIIRGTFLPGPPAAGEQYF,TGTGCCATTATACGCGGGACTTTTTTACCGGGACCGCCGGCCGCGGGCGAGCAGTACTTC
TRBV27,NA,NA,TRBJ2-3,CASRRASGSYTQYF,TGTGCCAGCAGGCGAGCCTCGGGGTCGTATACGCAGTATTTT
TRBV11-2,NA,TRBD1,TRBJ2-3,CASSSPGDRVSGTQYF,TGTGCCAGCAGTTCGCCCGGGGACAGGGTTTCGGGTACGCAGTATTTT
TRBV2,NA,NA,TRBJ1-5,CASTAGWPQHF,TGTGCCAGCACCGCGGGTTGGCCCCAGCATTTT
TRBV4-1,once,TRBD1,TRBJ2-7,CASSQPRDRGYYEQYF,TGCGCCAGCAGCCAACCCCGGGACAGGGGTTACTACGAGCAGTACTTC
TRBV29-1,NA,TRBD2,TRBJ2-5,CSVQWAGGQETQYF,TGCAGCGTGCAGTGGGCGGGGGGCCAAGAGACCCAGTACTTC